The 32 T cell receptor beta chains below come from one sample, sequenced in a study of Graves' ophthalmopathy and Graves' hyperthyroidism. CDR3 regions of TCR beta were amplified from RNA transcripts. HTBI primers were used in a first-round RT-PCR, which preceded a second-round multiplex PCR. TCRdb fed the multiplex PCR reads into MiXCR, producing one record per CDR3 protein. The table includes 150,000 to 200,000 distinct CDR3 sequences, roughly 37% detected once. The specimen was peripheral blood. All receptors derive from a woman aged 40 to 50 with Graves' ophthalmopathy.

The table lists this clonotype with many counts. J is TRBJ2-7 and V is TRBV20-1; the match to TRBD2 covers 12 bases. J was trimmed by 2 bases and V by 5 bases; bases with no gene match: 7. Germline CDR1 is DFQATT and CDR2 is SNEGSKA (reference sequence). This CDR3 has 15 amino acids. The CDR3 loop reads CSAFNRLAGAYEQYF. The CDR3 nucleotides read TGCAGTGCTTTTAATCGACTAGCGGGAGCCTACGAGCAGTACTTC.

This clonotype was detected ten times or more. One base away lies a much larger clone, so this may be a sequencing read error. V and J are TRBV6-1 and TRBJ1-1; D possibly corresponds to TRBD1 (6 bases). Deletions cut 6 bases from V and 12 bases from J, with 20 bases between. Germline V lookup: CDR1 MNHNS, CDR2 SASEGT. The CDR3 runs 13 residues. DNA for the CDR3: TGTGCCAGCAGATCTGCAGGGGTCAAGATGACTTTCTTT. Translating it yields CASRSAGVKMTFF.

This sequence joins TRBV6-5 and TRBJ1-1; D is undetermined. In germline, CDR1 is MNHEY, CDR2 SVGAGI. Trimming took 4 bases from V and 4 from J, leaving 16 bases between them. The CDR3 spans 15 residues. In nucleotides, the CDR3 is TGTGCCAGCAGTTCGAGGGTGCAACCCGGCACTGAAGCTTTCTTT. It yields the protein CASSSRVQPGTEAFF.

This clonotype was seen once. The J gene is TRBJ1-2, the V gene TRBV6-2 or TRBV6-3; D remains unclear. Germline CDR1 reads MNHEY; CDR2 reads SVGEGT. This CDR3 is 12 amino acids long. V lost 6 bases and J 3 bases, leaving 8 bases between the germline ends. CDR3 region: CASSYVDYGYTF. The CDR3 DNA is TGTGCCAGCAGCTACGTGGACTATGGCTACACCTTC.

The V and J genes are TRBV6-1 and TRBJ2-6; D unresolved. The CDR3 has 14 residues. The V end lost 6 bases, the J end lost 2 bases, and 8 bases lay between the germline ends. Looked up from germline, CDR1 is MNHNS and CDR2 is SASEGT. The CDR3 loop is CASSPSAGANVLTF. The CDR3 region has the DNA TGTGCCAGCAGCCCGTCCGCTGGGGCCAACGTCCTGACTTTC.

This clonotype was seen at least ten times. This chain links TRBV19 with TRBJ1-1; perhaps TRBD1 as D (5 bases). This CDR3 comprises 15 residues. Trimming pared 4 bases from V and 2 bases from J, leaving 14 bases between. The V gene's germline CDR1 is LNHDA and CDR2 SQIVND (reference sequence). CDR3 nucleotide sequence: TGTGCCAGTAGTACCCCTCGGGGGGTTAACACTGAAGCTTTCTTT. Protein: CASSTPRGVNTEAFF.

This clonotype appeared many times. The chain couples TRBV28 to TRBJ2-7; 8 nucleotides match TRBD1. Looked up from germline, CDR1 is MDHEN and CDR2 is SYDVKM. The CDR3 extends over 14 amino acids. Unmatched junction bases numbered 6, after V lost 5 bases and J lost 3 bases. CDR3 sequence (DNA): TGTGCCAGCAGTCAACGGACAGGGAGCTACGAGCAGTACTTC. Encoded protein: CASSQRTGSYEQYF.

In this sample, this clonotype turned up many times. This chain joins TRBV5-1 and TRBJ2-5, with D hard to call. The CDR3 has 14 residues. Germline values: CDR1 SGHRS, CDR2 YFSETQ. Trimming took off 0 bases at V and 5 bases at J, with 11 bases between the two ends. The chain's CDR3 is CASSLDGSGETQYF. CDR3 sequence (DNA): TGCGCCAGCAGCTTGGACGGATCTGGCGAGACCCAGTACTTC.

In nucleotides, the CDR3 is TGTGCCAGCAGTTACTCGGCCGGACAGGGGTACGAGCAGTACTTC. Encoded protein: CASSYSAGQGYEQYF. The rearrangement joins TRBV27 to TRBJ2-7; the match to TRBD1 covers 9 bases. Trimming took 4 bases from V and 4 from J; bases not matched to a gene: 8. The CDR3 runs 15 residues. Germline CDR1 MNHEY, CDR2 SMNVEV (reference sequence).

At least ten counts were recorded for this clonotype. The V call is TRBV5-5, the J call TRBJ1-1, with a possible D match to TRBD1 (6 bases). The CDR3 extends over 15 amino acids. V was shortened by 4 bases and J by 1 base, with 14 bases between the two germline ends. The germline V gene has CDR1 SGHKS and CDR2 YYEKEE (reference sequence). This CDR3 is CASSPQGITNTEAFF. The CDR3 nucleotides read TGTGCCAGCAGCCCACAGGGCATAACGAACACTGAAGCTTTCTTT.

In this sample, this clonotype turned up many times. One end of the junction varies from germline; a read error may be responsible. J is TRBJ2-7 and V is TRBV28; D gene unclear. Germline CDR1 is MDHEN and CDR2 is SYDVKM. The CDR3 runs 9 residues. CDR3 loop: CASSPPPTF. The CDR3 nucleotides are TGTGCCAGCAGCCCCCCCCCCACCTTC.

This clonotype showed up many times. V is TRBV11-1 and J is TRBJ2-5; 7 nucleotides match TRBD2. The CDR3 consists of 15 residues. V shed 5 bases, J shed 4 bases, and the junction held 10 bases outside the gene matches. Germline-derived CDR1 and CDR2 are SGHAT and FQDESV (reference sequence). CDR3 coding DNA: TGTGCCAGCAGCCCAGGAAACGGGAGGCGAGAGACCCAGTACTTC. It is translated as CASSPGNGRRETQYF.

This clonotype was observed at least ten times. The rearrangement joins TRBV24-1 to TRBJ2-7; D uncertain. Per the germline V gene, CDR1 is KGHDR and CDR2 is SFDVKD. With 3 bases removed from V and 7 bases from J, the gap between germline ends came to 12 bases. The CDR3 totals 13 residues. In nucleotides, the CDR3 is TGTGCCACCAGTGATCCAGTCCGGCGGGAGCAGTACTTC. Translating it yields CATSDPVRREQYF.

This clonotype was observed at least ten times. The V gene is TRBV30, the J gene TRBJ1-1, with D perhaps matching TRBD1 (6 bases). Trimming removed 1 base from V and 1 base from J, with 7 bases in between. Germline V gene lookup returns CDR1 GTSNPN and CDR2 SVGIG (reference sequence). The CDR3 has 13 residues. This CDR3 reads CAWSGQANTEAFF. In DNA form, the CDR3 reads TGTGCCTGGAGTGGACAGGCGAACACTGAAGCTTTCTTT.

In this sample, this clonotype turned up many times. The chain recombines TRBV12-3 or TRBV12-4 with TRBJ2-5; 13 bases are shared with TRBD2. J was trimmed by 5 bases and V by 5 bases; bases with no gene match: 5. CDR3 length equals 15 residues. CDR3 coding DNA: TGTGCCAGCAGTCGGACTAGCGGGGGTTGGGAGACCCAGTACTTC. Its translation is CASSRTSGGWETQYF.

This clonotype was found many times. The chain recombines TRBV10-3 with TRBJ2-5; the match to TRBD1 covers 11 bases. V dropped 3 bases and J dropped 5; count of bases not matched to a gene: 8. The germline gives CDR1 ENHRY, CDR2 SYGVKD. The CDR3 consists of 16 residues. This chain's CDR3 is CAISDRDRGFWETQYF. As DNA, the CDR3 is TGTGCCATCAGTGACCGGGACAGGGGGTTTTGGGAGACCCAGTACTTC.

This clonotype was seen ten or more times. The chain couples TRBV12-3 or TRBV12-4 to TRBJ1-5, with a tentative D call TRBD1 (5 bases). Trimming removed 5 bases from V and 4 bases from J, with 9 bases in between. This CDR3 spans 13 amino acids. In DNA form, the CDR3 reads TGTGCCAGCAGTACCGCAGGGAATCAGCCCCAGCATTTT. This codes for CASSTAGNQPQHF.

The V gene is TRBV6-4, the J gene TRBJ2-2, with 8 bases identical to TRBD2. The germline V gene has CDR1 MRHNA and CDR2 SNTAGT. This CDR3 region has 14 residues. The ends lost 7 bases at V and 3 bases at J; junction bases unmatched: 4. The CDR3: CASKAGVDTGELFF. The CDR3 DNA reads TGTGCCAGCAAAGCGGGAGTCGACACCGGGGAGCTGTTTTTT.

This clonotype was detected many times. The genes are TRBV5-1 and TRBJ2-7; D ambiguous. The CDR3 is 15 residues long. The V gene's germline CDR1 is SGHRS and CDR2 YFSETQ. Trimming removed 2 bases at V and 3 bases at J, with 15 bases between. CDR3 sequence reads: CASSFDIGLIYEQYF. DNA of the CDR3: TGCGCCAGCAGCTTTGACATTGGCCTAATCTACGAGCAGTACTTC.

CDR3 in DNA: TGTGCCAGCAGAGCCGGACTAGCGACGGTCGGGGAGCTGTTTTTT. This gives the protein CASRAGLATVGELFF. This chain uses TRBV6-1 with TRBJ2-2; TRBD2 aligns across 9 bases. The CDR3 runs 15 residues. V dropped 6 bases and J dropped 7; count of bases not matched to a gene: 9. Per germline, CDR1 MNHNS and CDR2 SASEGT.

The J gene is TRBJ2-7, the V gene TRBV12-3 or TRBV12-4, with D hard to call. V lost 5 bases and J lost 3, with 8 bases in between. The CDR3 extends over 12 amino acids. The CDR3 DNA follows: TGTGCCAGCAGTCCCCAGAGCTACGAGCAGTACTTC. As protein: CASSPQSYEQYF.

This clonotype has only a few counts. The rearrangement links TRBV2 to TRBJ2-7; 8 bases are a match to TRBD2. CDR1 is SNHLY and CDR2 is FYNNEI in the germline V gene. Trimming took 6 bases from V and 4 from J; bases not matched to a gene: 11. CDR3 length: 15 residues. Here the CDR3 reads CASRETGLEAYEQYF. CDR3 bases: TGTGCCAGCAGGGAGACGGGACTAGAGGCATACGAGCAGTACTTC.

This clonotype was seen at least ten times. The chain is built from TRBV2 and TRBJ1-1; D gene uncertain. Trimming took off 6 bases at V and 3 bases at J, with 5 bases between the two ends. The CDR3 runs to 11 residues. CDR1 and CDR2 from the germline V gene are SNHLY and FYNNEI. The CDR3 DNA follows: TGTGCCAGCAGCGGACACACTGAAGCTTTCTTT. It yields the protein CASSGHTEAFF.

The chain employs TRBV6-2 or TRBV6-3 and TRBJ2-7, with a possible D match to TRBD2 (6 bases). V was shortened by 6 bases and J by 2 bases, with 14 bases between the two germline ends. Germline CDR1 MNHEY, CDR2 SVGEGT. The CDR3 consists of 14 residues. CDR3 bases: TGTGCCAGCAGAACCGCGGGACGGACCTACGAGCAGTACTTC. It is translated as CASRTAGRTYEQYF.

This clonotype was detected a few times. The V gene is TRBV27, the J gene TRBJ1-1; a weak D match, TRBD1 (5 bases). The CDR3 spans 14 residues. From germline, CDR1 is MNHEY and CDR2 SMNVEV (reference sequence). Trimming shortened V by 5 bases and J by 3 bases, and 13 bases separated the two germline ends. The CDR3 DNA sequence: TGTGCCAGCAGTCCAAGGGACGGCTACACTGAAGCTTTCTTT. It encodes CASSPRDGYTEAFF.

J is TRBJ1-5 and V is TRBV28; no firm D call. CDR1 is MDHEN, CDR2 SYDVKM, per germline. V was pared by 2 bases and J by 4 bases, with 6 bases between. The CDR3 loop spans 13 amino acids. This CDR3 reads CASSLGPNQPQHF. The CDR3 nucleotides read TGTGCCAGCAGTTTAGGGCCAAATCAGCCCCAGCATTTT.

This clonotype was observed at least ten times. The V and J genes are TRBV5-4 and TRBJ1-1, with 11 nucleotides matching TRBD1. The CDR3 has 18 residues. Germline V gene sequence: CDR1 SGHNT, CDR2 YYREEE (reference sequence). J lost 1 base, V lost 5 bases, and 13 bases had no gene match. CDR3 residues: CASRMRDRGYVGNTEAFF. CDR3 DNA sequence: TGTGCCAGCAGAATGAGGGACAGGGGGTATGTAGGGAACACTGAAGCTTTCTTT.

V gene TRBV5-5 combines with J gene TRBJ1-2; 8 bases match TRBD1. The CDR3 runs 15 residues. CDR1 is SGHKS and CDR2 is YYEKEE in the germline V gene (reference sequence). V dropped 4 bases and J dropped 2; count of bases not matched to a gene: 7. The CDR3 bases are TGTGCCAGCAGCACTGGACAGGGCCGGAACTATGGCTACACCTTC. Its translation: CASSTGQGRNYGYTF.

This clonotype was seen ten or more times. In DNA form, the CDR3 reads TGTGCCAGCAGCCCTACGGGACAGAGCTATGGCTACACCTTC. This translates into CASSPTGQSYGYTF. The chain uses TRBV28 and TRBJ1-2, with 7 bases fitting TRBD1. CDR1 MDHEN and CDR2 SYDVKM come from the germline V gene. The length of the CDR3 is 14 residues. V gave up 6 bases and J gave up 4 bases; unmatched junction bases: 8.

This chain connects TRBV6-2 or TRBV6-3 to TRBJ2-7, with D hard to call. CDR1 MNHEY and CDR2 SVGEGT come from the germline V gene. Trimming stripped 5 bases from V and 7 bases from J, with 9 bases between. The CDR3 consists of 11 residues. Here the CDR3 DNA reads TGTGCCAGCAGTAGCTCAGCGGAGCAGTACTTC. Protein: CASSSSAEQYF.

This clonotype was seen many times. J is TRBJ1-1 and V is TRBV3-1; D remains unclear. This CDR3 is built from 15 residues. V was trimmed by 1 base and J by 3 bases, leaving 12 bases between them. Germline V gene data show CDR1 as LGHDT and CDR2 as YNNKEL (reference sequence). The CDR3 region is CASSQVGRTYTEAFF. CDR3 sequence (DNA): TGTGCCAGCAGCCAAGTTGGCAGGACTTACACTGAAGCTTTCTTT.

This clonotype occurred many times. The chain uses TRBV11-2 and TRBJ2-5; 7 bases map to TRBD1. The CDR3 consists of 15 residues. J gave up 2 bases and V 4 bases, and 7 bases lay outside the gene matches. CDR1 SGHAT and CDR2 FQNNGV come from the germline V gene. CDR3 coding DNA: TGTGCCAGCAGCTCTACACCGGGACAGCAAGAGACCCAGTACTTC. Translating gives CASSSTPGQQETQYF.